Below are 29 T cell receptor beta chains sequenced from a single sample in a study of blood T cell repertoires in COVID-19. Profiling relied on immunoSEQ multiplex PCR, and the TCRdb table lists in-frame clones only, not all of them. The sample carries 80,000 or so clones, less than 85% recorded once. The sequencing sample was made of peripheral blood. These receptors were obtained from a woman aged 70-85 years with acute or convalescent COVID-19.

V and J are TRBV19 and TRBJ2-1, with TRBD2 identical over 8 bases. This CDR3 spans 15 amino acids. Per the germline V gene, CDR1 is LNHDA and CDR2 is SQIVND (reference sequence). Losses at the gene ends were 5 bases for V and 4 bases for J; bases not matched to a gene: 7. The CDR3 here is CASSARGGVYNEQFF. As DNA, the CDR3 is TGTGCCAGTAGTGCCCGGGGGGGTGTTTACAATGAGCAGTTCTTC.

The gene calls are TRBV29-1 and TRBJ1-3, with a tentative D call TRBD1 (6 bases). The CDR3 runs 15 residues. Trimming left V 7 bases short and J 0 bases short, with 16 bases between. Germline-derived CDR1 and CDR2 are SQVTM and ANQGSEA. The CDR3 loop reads CSGRGAGASGNTIYF. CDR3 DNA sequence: TGCAGCGGCCGGGGCGCAGGGGCCTCTGGAAACACCATATATTTT. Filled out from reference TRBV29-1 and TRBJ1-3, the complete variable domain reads SAVISQKPSRDICQRGTSLTIQCQVDSQVTMMFWYRQQPGQSLTLIATANQGSEATYESGFVIDKFPISRPNLTFSTLTVSNMSPEDSSIYLCSGRGAGASGNTIYFGEGSWLTVV.

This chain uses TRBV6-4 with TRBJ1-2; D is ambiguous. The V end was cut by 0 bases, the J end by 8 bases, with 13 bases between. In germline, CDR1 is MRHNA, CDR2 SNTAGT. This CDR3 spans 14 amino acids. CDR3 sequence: CASSDSSHSIGYTF. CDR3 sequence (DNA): TGTGCCAGCAGTGACTCGAGTCACAGCATAGGCTACACCTTC.

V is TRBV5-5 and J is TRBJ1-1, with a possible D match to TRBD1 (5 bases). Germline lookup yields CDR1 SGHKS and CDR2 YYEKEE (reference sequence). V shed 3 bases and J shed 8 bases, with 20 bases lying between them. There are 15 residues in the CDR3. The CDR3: CASSSLLSSTAEAFF. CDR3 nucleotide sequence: TGTGCCAGCAGCTCCCTCTTATCATCGACAGCCGAAGCTTTCTTT.

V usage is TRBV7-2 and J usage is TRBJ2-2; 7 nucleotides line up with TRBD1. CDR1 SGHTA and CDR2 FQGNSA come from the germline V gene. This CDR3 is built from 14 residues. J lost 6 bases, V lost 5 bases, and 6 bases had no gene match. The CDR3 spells CASSPRQGSGELFF. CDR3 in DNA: TGTGCCAGCAGCCCCAGACAGGGTTCCGGGGAGCTGTTTTTT.

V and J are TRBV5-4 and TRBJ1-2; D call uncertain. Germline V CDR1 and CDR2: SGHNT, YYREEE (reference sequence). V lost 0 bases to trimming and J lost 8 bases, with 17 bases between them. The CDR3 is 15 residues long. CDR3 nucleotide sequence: TGTGCCAGCAGCTTGGGCCCCATAGCTGTTTGGGGCTACACCTTC. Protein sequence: CASSLGPIAVWGYTF.

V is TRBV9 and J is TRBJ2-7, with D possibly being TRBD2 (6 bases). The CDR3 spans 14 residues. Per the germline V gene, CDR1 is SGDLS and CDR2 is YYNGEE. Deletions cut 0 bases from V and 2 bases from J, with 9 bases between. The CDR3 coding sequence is TGTGCCAGCAGCGTAGGTGGAGGGACCTACGAGCAGTACTTC. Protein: CASSVGGGTYEQYF. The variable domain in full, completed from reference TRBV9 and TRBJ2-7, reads DSGVTQTPKHLITATGQRVTLRCSPRSGDLSVYWYQQSLDQGLQFLIQYYNGEERAKGNILERFSAQQFPDLHSELNLSSLELGDSALYFCASSVGGGTYEQYFGPGTRLTVT.

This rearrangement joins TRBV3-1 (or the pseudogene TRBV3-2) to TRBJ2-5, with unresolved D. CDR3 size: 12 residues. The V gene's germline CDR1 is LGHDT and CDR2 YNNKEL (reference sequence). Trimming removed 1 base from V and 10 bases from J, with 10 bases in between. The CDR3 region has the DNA TGTGCCAGCAGCCAAGCAAGGAGTAACCAGTACTTC. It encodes CASSQARSNQYF.

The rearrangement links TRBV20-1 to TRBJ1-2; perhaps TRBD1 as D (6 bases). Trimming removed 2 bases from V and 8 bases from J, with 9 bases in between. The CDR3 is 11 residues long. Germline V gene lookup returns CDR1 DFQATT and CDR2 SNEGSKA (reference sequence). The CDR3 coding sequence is TGCAGTGCTAGACGAGGACAGGGCTACACCTTC. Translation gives CSARRGQGYTF.

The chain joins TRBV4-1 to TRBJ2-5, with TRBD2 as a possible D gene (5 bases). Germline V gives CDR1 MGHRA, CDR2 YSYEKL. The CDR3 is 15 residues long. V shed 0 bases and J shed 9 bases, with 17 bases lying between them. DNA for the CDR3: TGCGCCAGCAGCCAAGATGGTGAGGCCCGGGATGCCCAGTACTTC. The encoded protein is CASSQDGEARDAQYF.

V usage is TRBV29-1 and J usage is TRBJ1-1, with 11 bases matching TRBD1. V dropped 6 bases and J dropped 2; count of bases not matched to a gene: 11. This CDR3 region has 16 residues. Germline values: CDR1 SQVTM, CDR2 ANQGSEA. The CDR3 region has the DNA TGCAGCGTAAATCGTCGGGACAGGGGGGTTAACACTGAAGCTTTCTTT. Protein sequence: CSVNRRDRGVNTEAFF.

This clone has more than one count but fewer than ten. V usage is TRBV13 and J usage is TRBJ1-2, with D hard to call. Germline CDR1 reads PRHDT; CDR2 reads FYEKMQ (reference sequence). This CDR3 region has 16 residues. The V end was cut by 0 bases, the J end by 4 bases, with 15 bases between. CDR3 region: CASSLGLGGFLYGYTF. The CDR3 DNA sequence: TGTGCCAGCAGCTTAGGCCTCGGAGGGTTTCTCTATGGCTACACCTTC.

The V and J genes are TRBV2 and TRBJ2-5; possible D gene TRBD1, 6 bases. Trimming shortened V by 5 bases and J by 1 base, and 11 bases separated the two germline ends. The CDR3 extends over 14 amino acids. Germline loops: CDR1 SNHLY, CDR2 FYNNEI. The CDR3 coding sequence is TGTGCCAGCAGTAGGACAGTACTCCAAGAGACCCAGTACTTC. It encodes CASSRTVLQETQYF.

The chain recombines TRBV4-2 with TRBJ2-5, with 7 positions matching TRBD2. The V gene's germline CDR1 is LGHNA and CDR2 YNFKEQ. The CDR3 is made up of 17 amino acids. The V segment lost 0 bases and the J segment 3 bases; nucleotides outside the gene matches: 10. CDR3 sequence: CASSQEIGGGVKETQYF. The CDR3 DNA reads TGTGCCAGCAGCCAAGAGATTGGGGGGGGAGTAAAAGAGACCCAGTACTTC.

The CDR3 nucleotides are TGTGCCAGCAGCTTCATACAGGGGATGAACACTGAAGCTTTCTTT. It yields the protein CASSFIQGMNTEAFF. The chain carries TRBV5-8 and TRBJ1-1; 7 bases align to TRBD1. Germline loops: CDR1 SGHTS, CDR2 YDEGEE. This CDR3 comprises 15 residues. The V and J ends lost 2 bases and 0 bases, in that order; junction bases with no gene match: 4.

This CDR3 is CATSDLSGTSGPPSGELFF. The CDR3 region has the DNA TGTGCCACCAGTGATTTAAGTGGGACTAGCGGGCCCCCGTCCGGGGAGCTGTTTTTT. The chain joins TRBV24-1 to TRBJ2-2, with 12 positions matching TRBD2. From germline, CDR1 is KGHDR and CDR2 SFDVKD. With V trimmed by 1 base and J by 6 bases, 11 bases remained unmatched. The CDR3 has 19 amino acids.

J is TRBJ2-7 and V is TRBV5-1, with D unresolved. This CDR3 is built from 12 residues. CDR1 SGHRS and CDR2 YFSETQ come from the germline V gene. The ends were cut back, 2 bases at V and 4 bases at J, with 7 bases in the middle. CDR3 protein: CASSLRGYEQYF. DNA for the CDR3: TGCGCCAGCAGCTTACGAGGTTACGAGCAGTACTTC.

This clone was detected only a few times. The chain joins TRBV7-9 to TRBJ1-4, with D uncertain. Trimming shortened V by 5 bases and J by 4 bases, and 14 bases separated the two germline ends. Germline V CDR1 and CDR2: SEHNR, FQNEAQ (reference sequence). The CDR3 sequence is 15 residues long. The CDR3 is CASSPSGDHNEKLFF. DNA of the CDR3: TGTGCCAGCAGCCCTAGCGGGGATCATAATGAAAAACTGTTTTTT.

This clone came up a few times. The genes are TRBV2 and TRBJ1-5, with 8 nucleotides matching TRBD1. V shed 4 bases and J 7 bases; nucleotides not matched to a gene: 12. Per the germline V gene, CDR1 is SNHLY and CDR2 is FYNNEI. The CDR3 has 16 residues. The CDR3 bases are TGTGCCAGCAGTGGGCGACAGGGGTCCCCAATGCAGCCCCAGCATTTT. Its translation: CASSGRQGSPMQPQHF.

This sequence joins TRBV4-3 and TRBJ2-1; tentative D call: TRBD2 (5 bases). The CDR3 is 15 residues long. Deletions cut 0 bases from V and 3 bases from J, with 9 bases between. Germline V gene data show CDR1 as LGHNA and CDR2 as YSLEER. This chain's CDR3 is CASSQEGSSYNEQFF. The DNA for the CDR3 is TGCGCCAGCAGCCAAGAGGGGAGTAGCTACAATGAGCAGTTCTTC.

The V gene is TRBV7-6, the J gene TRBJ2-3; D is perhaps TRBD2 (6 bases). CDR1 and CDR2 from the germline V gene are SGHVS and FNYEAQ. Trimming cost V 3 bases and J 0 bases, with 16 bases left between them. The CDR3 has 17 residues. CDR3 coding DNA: TGTGCCAGCAGCTTCTGGGGCCTAGGGACTAGCACAGATACGCAGTATTTT. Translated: CASSFWGLGTSTDTQYF.

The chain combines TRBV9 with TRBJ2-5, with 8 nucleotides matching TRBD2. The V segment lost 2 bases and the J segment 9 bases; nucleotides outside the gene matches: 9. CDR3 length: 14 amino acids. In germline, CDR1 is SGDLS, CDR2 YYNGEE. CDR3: CASSVSSGSKAQYF. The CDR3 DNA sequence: TGTGCCAGCAGCGTGTCTAGCGGGTCCAAGGCCCAGTACTTC.

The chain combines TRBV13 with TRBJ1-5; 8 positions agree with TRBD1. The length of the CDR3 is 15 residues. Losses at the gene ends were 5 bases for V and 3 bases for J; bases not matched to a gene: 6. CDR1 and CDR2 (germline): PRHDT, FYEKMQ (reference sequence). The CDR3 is CASSRADRDNQPQHF. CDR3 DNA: TGTGCCAGCAGCCGCGCGGACAGGGACAATCAGCCCCAGCATTTT.

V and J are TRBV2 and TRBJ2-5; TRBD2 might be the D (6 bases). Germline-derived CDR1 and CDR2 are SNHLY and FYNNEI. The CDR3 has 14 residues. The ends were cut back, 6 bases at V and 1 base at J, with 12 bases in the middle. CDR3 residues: CASRDYRTQETQYF. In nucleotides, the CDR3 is TGTGCCAGCAGGGACTACCGTACCCAAGAGACCCAGTACTTC. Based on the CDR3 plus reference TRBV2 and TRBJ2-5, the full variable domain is EPEVTQTPSHQVTQMGQEVILRCVPISNHLYFYWYRQILGQKVEFLVSFYNNEISEKSEIFDDQFSVERPDGSNFTLKIRSTKLEDSAMYFCASRDYRTQETQYFGPGTRLLVL.

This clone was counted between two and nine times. The CDR3: CASSTGSSYNEQFF. CDR3 nucleotide sequence: TGTGCCAGTAGCACAGGGAGCTCCTACAATGAGCAGTTCTTC. The chain employs TRBV19 and TRBJ2-1; perhaps TRBD1 as D (6 bases). V was pared by 6 bases and J by 0 bases, with 9 bases between. The germline gives CDR1 LNHDA, CDR2 SQIVND (reference sequence). The CDR3 extends over 14 amino acids.

The CDR3 region has the DNA TGTGCCAGCAGCACGGACAGGGGGCCGACCTATAATTCACCCCTCCACTTT. Encoded protein: CASSTDRGPTYNSPLHF. This sequence joins TRBV27 and TRBJ1-6; 11 bases fit TRBD1. Germline V gives CDR1 MNHEY, CDR2 SMNVEV (reference sequence). The CDR3 totals 17 residues. Trimming removed 6 bases from V and 2 bases from J; junction bases left unmatched: 6.

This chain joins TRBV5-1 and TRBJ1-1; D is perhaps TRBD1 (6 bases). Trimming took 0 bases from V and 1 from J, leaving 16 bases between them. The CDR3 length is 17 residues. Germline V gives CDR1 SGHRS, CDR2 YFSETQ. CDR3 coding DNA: TGCGCCAGCAGCTTGGCCACAGGGAAATGGGCGAACACTGAAGCTTTCTTT. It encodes CASSLATGKWANTEAFF.

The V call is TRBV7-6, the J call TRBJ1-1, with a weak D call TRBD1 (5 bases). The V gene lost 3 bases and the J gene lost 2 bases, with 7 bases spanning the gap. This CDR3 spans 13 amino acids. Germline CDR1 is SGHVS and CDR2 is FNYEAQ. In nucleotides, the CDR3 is TGTGCCAGCAGCTTGACAGCAAACACTGAAGCTTTCTTT. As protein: CASSLTANTEAFF.

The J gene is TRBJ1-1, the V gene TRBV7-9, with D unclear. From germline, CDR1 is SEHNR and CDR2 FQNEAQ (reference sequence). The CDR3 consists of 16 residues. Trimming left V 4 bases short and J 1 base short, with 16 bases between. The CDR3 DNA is TGTGCCAGCAGCTCCTGGTTGGGCGAGGGGAACACTGAAGCTTTCTTT. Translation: CASSSWLGEGNTEAFF. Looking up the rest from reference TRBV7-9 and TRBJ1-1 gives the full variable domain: DTGVSQNPRHKITKRGQNVTFRCDPISEHNRLYWYRQTLGQGPEFLTYFQNEAQLEKSRLLSDRFSAERPKGSFSTLEIQRTEQGDSAMYLCASSSWLGEGNTEAFFGQGTRLTVV.